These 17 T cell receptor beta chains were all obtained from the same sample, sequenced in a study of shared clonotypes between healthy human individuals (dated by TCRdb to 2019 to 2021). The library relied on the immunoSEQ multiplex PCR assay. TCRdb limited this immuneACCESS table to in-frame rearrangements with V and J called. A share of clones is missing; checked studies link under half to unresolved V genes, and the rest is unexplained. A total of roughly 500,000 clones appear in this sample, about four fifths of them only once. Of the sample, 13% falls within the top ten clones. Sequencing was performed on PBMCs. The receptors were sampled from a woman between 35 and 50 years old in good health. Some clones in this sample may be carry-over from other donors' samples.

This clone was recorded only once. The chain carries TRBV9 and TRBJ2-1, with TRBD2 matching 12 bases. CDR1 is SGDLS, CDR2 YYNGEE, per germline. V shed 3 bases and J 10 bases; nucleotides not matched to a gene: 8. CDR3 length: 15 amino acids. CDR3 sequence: CASSATSGSGREQFF. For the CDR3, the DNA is TGTGCCAGCAGCGCGACTAGCGGGAGTGGGCGGGAGCAGTTCTTC.

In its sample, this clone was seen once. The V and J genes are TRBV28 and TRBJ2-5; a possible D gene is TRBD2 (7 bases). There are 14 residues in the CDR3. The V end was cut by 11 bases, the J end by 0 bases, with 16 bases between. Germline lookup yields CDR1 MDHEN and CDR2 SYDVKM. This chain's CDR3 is CAGQRGGNQETQYF. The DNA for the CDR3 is TGTGCCGGCCAAAGGGGGGGGAACCAAGAGACCCAGTACTTC.

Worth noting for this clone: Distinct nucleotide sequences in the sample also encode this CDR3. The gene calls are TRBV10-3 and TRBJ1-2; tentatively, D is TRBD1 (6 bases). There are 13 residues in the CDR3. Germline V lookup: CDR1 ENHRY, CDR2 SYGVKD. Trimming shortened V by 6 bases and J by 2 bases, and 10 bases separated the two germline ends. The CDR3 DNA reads TGTGCCATCAGCCCCGACAGGAACTATGGCTACACCTTC. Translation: CAISPDRNYGYTF.

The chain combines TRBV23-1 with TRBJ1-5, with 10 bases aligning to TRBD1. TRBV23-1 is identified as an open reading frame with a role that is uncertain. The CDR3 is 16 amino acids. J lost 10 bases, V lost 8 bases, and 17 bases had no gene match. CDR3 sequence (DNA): TGCGCCAGCGTCTCGAGGGGACAGGGGATATCCCGACCCCAGCATTTT. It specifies CASVSRGQGISRPQHF.

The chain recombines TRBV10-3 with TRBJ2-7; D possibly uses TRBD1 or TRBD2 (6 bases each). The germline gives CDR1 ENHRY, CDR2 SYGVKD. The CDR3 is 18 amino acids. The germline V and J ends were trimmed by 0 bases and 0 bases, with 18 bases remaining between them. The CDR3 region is CAISESRFGGQRSYEQYF. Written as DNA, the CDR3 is TGTGCCATCAGTGAGTCGCGTTTTGGGGGGCAACGCTCCTACGAGCAGTACTTC.

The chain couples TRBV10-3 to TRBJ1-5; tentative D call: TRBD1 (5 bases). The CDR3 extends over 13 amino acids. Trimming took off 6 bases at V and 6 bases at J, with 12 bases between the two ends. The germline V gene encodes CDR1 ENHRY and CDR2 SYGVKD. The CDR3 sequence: CAIRPDSFQPQHF. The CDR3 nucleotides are TGTGCCATCAGACCCGACAGTTTTCAGCCCCAGCATTTT.

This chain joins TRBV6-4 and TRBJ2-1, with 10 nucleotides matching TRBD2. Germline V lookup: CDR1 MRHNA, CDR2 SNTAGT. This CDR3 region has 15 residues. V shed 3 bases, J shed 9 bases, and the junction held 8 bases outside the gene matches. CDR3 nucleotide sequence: TGTGCCAGCAGTGAAAAAGCGGGAGGGCCCAGTGAGCAGTTCTTC. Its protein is CASSEKAGGPSEQFF.

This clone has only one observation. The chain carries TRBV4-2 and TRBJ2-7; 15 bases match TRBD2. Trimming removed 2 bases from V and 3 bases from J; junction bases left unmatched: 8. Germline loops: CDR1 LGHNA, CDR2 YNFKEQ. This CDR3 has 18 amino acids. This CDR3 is CASSQRGLAGGEVYEQYF. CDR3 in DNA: TGTGCCAGCAGCCAACGGGGACTAGCGGGAGGTGAGGTCTACGAGCAGTACTTC.

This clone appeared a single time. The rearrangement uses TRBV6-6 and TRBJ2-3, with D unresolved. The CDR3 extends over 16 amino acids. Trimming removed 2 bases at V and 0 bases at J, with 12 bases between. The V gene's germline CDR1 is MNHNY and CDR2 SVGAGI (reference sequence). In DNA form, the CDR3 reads TGTGCCAGCAGTTACGCGGCTGGCGGAAGCACAGATACGCAGTATTTT. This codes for CASSYAAGGSTDTQYF.

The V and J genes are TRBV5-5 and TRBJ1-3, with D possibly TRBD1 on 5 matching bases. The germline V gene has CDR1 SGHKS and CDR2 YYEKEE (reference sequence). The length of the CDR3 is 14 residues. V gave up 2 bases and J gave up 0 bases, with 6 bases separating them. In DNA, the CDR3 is TGTGCCAGCAGCTTTGGGACCTCTGGAAACACCATATATTTT. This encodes CASSFGTSGNTIYF.

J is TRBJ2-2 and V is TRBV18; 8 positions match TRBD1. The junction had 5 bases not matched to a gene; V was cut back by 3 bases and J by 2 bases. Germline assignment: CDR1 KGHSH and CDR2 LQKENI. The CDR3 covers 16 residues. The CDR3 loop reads CASSPTAGGNTGELFF. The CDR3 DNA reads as TGTGCCAGCTCACCTACGGCAGGGGGCAACACCGGGGAGCTGTTTTTT. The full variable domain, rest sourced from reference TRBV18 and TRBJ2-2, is NAGVMQNPRHLVRRRGQEARLRCSPMKGHSHVYWYRQLPEEGLKFMVYLQKENIIDESGMPKERFSAEFPKEGPSILRIQQVVRGDSAAYFCASSPTAGGNTGELFFGEGSRLTVL.

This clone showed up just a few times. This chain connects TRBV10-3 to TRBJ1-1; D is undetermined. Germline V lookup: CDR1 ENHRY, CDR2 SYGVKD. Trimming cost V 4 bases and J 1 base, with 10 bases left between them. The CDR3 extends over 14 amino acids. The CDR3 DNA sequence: TGTGCCATCAGTGGAGGGAGGGAGAACACTGAAGCTTTCTTT. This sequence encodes CAISGGRENTEAFF.

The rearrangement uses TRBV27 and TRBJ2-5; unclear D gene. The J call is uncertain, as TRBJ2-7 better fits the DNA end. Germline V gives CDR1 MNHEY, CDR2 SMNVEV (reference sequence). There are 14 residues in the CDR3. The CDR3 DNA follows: TGTGCCAGCAGTTTATCCGGGCCGCTTAACGAGCAGTACTTC. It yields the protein CASSLSGPLNEQYF.

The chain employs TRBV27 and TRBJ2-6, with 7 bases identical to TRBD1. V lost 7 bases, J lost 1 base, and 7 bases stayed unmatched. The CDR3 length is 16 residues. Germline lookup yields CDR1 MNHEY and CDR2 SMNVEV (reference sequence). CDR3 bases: TGTGCCAGCACTCAAAACAGGGGATCTGGGGCCAACGTCCTGACTTTC. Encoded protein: CASTQNRGSGANVLTF.

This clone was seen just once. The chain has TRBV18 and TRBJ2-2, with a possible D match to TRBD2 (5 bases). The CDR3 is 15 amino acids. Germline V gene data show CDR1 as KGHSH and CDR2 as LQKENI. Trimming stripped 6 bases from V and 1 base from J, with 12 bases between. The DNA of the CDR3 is TGTGCCAGCTCGTTCAAACGGGGGAACACCGGGGAGCTGTTTTTT. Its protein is CASSFKRGNTGELFF.

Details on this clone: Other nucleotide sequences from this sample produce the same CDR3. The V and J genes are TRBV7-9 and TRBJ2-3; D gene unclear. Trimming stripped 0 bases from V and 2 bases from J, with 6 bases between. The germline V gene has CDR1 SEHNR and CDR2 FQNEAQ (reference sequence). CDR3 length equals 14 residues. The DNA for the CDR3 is TGTGCCAGCAGCTTAGCGGGCGTCACAGATACGCAGTATTTT. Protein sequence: CASSLAGVTDTQYF.

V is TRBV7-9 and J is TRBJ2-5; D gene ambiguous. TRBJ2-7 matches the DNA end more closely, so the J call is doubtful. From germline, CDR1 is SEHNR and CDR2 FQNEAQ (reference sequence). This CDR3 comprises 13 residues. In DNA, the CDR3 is TGTGCCAGCAGCTCCCGAGGACCCTACGAGCAGTACTTC. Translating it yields CASSSRGPYEQYF.